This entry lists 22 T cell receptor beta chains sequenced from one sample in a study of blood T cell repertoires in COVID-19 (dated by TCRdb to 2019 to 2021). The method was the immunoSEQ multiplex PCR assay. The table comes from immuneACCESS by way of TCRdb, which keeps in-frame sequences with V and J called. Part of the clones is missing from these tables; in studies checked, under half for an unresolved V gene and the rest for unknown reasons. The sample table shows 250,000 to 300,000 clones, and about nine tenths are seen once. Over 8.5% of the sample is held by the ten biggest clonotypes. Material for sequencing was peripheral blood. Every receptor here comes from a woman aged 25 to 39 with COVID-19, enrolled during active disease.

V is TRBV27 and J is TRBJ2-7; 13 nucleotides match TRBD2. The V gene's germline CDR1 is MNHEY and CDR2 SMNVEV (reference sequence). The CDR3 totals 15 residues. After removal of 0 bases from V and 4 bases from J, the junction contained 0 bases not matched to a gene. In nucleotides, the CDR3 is TGTGCCAGCAGTTTATCGACTAGCGGGGGGTACGAGCAGTACTTC. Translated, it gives CASSLSTSGGYEQYF.

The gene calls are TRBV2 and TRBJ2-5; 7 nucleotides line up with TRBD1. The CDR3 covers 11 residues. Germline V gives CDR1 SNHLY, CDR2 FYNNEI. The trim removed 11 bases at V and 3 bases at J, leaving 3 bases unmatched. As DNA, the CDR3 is TGTGCCGGGACAGTAGAAGAGACCCAGTACTTC. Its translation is CAGTVEETQYF.

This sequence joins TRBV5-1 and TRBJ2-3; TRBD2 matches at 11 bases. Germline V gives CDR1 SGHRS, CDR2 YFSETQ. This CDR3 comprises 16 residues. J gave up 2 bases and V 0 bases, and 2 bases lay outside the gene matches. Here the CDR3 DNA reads TGCGCCAGCAGCTTGGGACTAGCGGGGTACACAGATACGCAGTATTTT. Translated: CASSLGLAGYTDTQYF.

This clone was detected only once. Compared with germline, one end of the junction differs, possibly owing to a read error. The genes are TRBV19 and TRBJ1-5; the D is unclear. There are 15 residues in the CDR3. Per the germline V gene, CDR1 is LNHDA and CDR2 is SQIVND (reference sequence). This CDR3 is CAGSLSGPSISPQHF. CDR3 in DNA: TGTGCCGGTAGTCTTTCAGGCCCAAGTATCAGCCCCCAGCATTTT.

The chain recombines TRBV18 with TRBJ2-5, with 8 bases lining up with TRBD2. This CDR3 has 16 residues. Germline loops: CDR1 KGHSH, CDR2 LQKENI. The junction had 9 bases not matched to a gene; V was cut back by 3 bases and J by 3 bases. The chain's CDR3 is CASSPSGGFVEETQYF. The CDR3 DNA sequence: TGTGCCAGCTCACCTTCGGGGGGGTTTGTAGAAGAGACCCAGTACTTC.

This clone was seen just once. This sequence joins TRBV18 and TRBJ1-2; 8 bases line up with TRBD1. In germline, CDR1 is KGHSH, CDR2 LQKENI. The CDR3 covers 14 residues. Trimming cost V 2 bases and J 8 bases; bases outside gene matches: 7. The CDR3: CASSPGTGGIGYTF. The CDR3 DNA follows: TGTGCCAGCTCACCAGGGACAGGAGGTATAGGCTACACCTTC. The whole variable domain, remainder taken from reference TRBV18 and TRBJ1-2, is NAGVMQNPRHLVRRRGQEARLRCSPMKGHSHVYWYRQLPEEGLKFMVYLQKENIIDESGMPKERFSAEFPKEGPSILRIQQVVRGDSAAYFCASSPGTGGIGYTFGSGTRLTVV.

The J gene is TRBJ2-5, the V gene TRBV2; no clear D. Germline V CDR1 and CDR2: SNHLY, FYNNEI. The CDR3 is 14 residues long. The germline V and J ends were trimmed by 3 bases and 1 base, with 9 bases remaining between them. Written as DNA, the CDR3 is TGTGCCAGCAGTGAGTACAGAGCCCAAGAGACCCAGTACTTC. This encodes CASSEYRAQETQYF.

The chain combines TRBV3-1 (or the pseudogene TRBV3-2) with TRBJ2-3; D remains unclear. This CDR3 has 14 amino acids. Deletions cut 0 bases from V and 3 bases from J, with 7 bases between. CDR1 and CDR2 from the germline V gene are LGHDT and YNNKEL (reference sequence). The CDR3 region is CASSQEVRTDTQYF. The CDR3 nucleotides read TGTGCCAGCAGCCAAGAGGTCAGAACAGATACGCAGTATTTT.

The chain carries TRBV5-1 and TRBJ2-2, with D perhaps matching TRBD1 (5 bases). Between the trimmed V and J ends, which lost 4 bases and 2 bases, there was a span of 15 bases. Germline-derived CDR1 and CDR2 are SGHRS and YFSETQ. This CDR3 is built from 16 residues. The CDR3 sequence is CASSTAGLANTGELFF. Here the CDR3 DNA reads TGCGCCAGCAGCACGGCAGGGTTAGCTAACACCGGGGAGCTGTTTTTT.

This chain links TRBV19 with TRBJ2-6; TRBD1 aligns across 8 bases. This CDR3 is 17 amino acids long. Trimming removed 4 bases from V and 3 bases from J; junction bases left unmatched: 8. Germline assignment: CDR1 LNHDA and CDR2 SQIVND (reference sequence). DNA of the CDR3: TGTGCCAGTAGTAAGACTTACGGGACAGGTGGGGCCAACGTCCTGACTTTC. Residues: CASSKTYGTGGANVLTF.

For the CDR3, the DNA is TGTGCCAGCAGCCAAGAACCGGACTGCGTCTACGAGCAGTACTTC. Translating it yields CASSQEPDCVYEQYF. The chain has TRBV21-1 and TRBJ2-7; the table's D call, TRBD2, was not checked against the DNA. TRBV21-1 is a recognized pseudogene. The CDR3 has 15 residues.

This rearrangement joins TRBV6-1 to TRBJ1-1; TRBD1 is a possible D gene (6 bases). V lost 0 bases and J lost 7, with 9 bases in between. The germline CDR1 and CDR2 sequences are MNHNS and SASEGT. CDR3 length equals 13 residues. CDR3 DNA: TGTGCCAGCAGTGAAGCGACACAGGGTGAAGCTTTCTTT. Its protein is CASSEATQGEAFF.

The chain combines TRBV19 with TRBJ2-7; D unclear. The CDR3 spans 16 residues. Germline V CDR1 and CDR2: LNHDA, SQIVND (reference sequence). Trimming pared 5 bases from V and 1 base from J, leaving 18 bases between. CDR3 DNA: TGTGCCAGTAGTCCGGGTTTAAGCGTACTATCCTACGAGCAGTACTTC. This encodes CASSPGLSVLSYEQYF. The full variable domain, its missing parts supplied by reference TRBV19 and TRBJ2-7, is DGGITQSPKYLFRKEGQNVTLSCEQNLNHDAMYWYRQDPGQGLRLIYYSQIVNDFQKGDIAEGYSVSREKKESFPLTVTSAQKNPTAFYLCASSPGLSVLSYEQYFGPGTRLTVT.

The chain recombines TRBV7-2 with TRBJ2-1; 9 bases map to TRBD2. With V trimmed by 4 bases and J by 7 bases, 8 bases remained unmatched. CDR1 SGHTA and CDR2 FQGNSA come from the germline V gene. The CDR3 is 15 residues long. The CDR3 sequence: CASSSLAGGRNEQFF. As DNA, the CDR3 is TGTGCCAGCAGCTCCCTGGCGGGGGGGCGTAATGAGCAGTTCTTC.

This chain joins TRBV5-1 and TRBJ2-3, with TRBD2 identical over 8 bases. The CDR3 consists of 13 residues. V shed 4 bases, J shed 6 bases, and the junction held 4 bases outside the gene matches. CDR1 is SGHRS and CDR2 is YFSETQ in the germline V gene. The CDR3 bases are TGCGCCAGCAGCGCGGGGGGTGGGGATACGCAGTATTTT. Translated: CASSAGGGDTQYF. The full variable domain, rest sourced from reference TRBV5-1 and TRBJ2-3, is KAGVTQTPRYLIKTRGQQVTLSCSPISGHRSVSWYQQTPGQGLQFLFEYFSETQRNKGNFPGRFSGRQFSNSRSEMNVSTLELGDSALYLCASSAGGGDTQYFGPGTRLTVL.

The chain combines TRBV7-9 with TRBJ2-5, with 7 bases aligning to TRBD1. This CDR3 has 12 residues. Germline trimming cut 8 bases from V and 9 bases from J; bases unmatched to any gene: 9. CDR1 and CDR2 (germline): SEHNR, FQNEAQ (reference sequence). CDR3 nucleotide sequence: TGTGCCAGCGGTCCGGGACAGAAGGCCCAGTACTTC. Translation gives CASGPGQKAQYF.

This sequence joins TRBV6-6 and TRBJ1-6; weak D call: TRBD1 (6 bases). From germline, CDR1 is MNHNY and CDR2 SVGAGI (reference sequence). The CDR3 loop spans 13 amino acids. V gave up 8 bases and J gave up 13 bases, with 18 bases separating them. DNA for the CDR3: TGTGCCAGCTGCGAACAGGGATTTGCGCCCCTCCACTTT. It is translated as CASCEQGFAPLHF.

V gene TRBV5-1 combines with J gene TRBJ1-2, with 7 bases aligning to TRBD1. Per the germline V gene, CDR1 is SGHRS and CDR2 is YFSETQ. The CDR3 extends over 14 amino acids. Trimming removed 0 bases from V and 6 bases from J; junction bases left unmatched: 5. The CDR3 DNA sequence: TGCGCCAGCAGCTTGGGCGGACAGGCCAATGGCTACACCTTC. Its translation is CASSLGGQANGYTF. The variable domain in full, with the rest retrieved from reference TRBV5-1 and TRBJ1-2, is KAGVTQTPRYLIKTRGQQVTLSCSPISGHRSVSWYQQTPGQGLQFLFEYFSETQRNKGNFPGRFSGRQFSNSRSEMNVSTLELGDSALYLCASSLGGQANGYTFGSGTRLTVV.

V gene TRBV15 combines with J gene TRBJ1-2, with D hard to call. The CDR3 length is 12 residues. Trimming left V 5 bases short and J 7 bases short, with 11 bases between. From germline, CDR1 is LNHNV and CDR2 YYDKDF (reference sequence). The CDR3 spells CATSGVTGGYTF. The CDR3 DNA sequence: TGTGCCACCAGCGGAGTGACTGGTGGCTACACCTTC.

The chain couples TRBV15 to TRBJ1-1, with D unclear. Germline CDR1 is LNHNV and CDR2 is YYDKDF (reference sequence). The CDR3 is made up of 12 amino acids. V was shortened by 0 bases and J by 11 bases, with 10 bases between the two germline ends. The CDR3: CATSRDINVAFF. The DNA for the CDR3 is TGTGCCACCAGCAGAGATATAAATGTGGCTTTCTTT.

The CDR3, as DNA: TGTGCCAGCACAACCCCGGGTGGATACGAGCAGTACTTC. It encodes CASTTPGGYEQYF. The chain recombines TRBV21-1 with TRBJ2-7; whether TRBD2, the table's D call, matches the DNA was not checked. TRBV21-1 is tagged as a pseudogene. The CDR3 sequence is 13 residues long.

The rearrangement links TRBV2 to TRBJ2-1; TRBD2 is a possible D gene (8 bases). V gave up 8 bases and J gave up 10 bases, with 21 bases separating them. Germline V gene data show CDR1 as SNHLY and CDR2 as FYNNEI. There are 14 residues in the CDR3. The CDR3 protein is CASASGGTVGEQFF. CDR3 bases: TGTGCCAGCGCATCGGGGGGGACAGTTGGGGAGCAGTTCTTC.